These T cell receptor beta chains were read from a single sample in a study of shared clonotypes between healthy human individuals. Clones were sequenced by immunoSEQ multiplex PCR, and TCRdb holds only the in-frame ones, with some missing. The data contain 800,000 or so clones, 90% to 97% of them singletons. The sequencing sample was made of naive CD8+ T cells sorted from blood. The receptors originated from a man aged 30 to 39 in good health. Each CDR3 is given with its conserved first and last residue. The D gene is left open where the match is weak. Only part of the rows carry a size: once, few, many, or a class if the clone is expanded.

v_gene,j_gene,d_gene,abundance,CDR3aa,CDR3nt
TRBV11-3,TRBJ2-1,-,-,CASSLGGKGVYNEQFF,TGTGCCAGCAGCTTAGGGGGAAAGGGGGTCTACAATGAGCAGTTCTTC
TRBV28,TRBJ2-7,-,-,CASMALTYEQYF,TGTGCCAGCATGGCCCTCACCTACGAGCAGTACTTC
TRBV7-2,TRBJ2-7,TRBD1,once,CASSFRDRGSEQYF,TGTGCCAGCAGCTTCCGGGACAGGGGTTCCGAGCAGTACTTC
TRBV9,TRBJ2-1,-,-,CASSVAGGTEQFF,TGTGCCAGCAGCGTAGCAGGGGGGACTGAGCAGTTCTTC
TRBV28,TRBJ2-5,TRBD2,once,CASGETSGSLTETQYF,TGTGCCAGCGGGGAGACTAGCGGGAGTCTTACTGAGACCCAGTACTTC
TRBV9,TRBJ1-1,-,-,CASSDQIGPEAFF,TGTGCCAGCAGCGACCAGATCGGTCCTGAAGCTTTCTTT
TRBV30,TRBJ1-1,-,-,CAWADSMNTEAFF,TGTGCCTGGGCCGACAGCATGAACACTGAAGCTTTCTTT
TRBV2,TRBJ2-7,TRBD1,-,CASSEAVRPGTVLYEQYF,TGTGCCAGCAGTGAAGCGGTCCGGCCCGGGACAGTTCTTTACGAGCAGTACTTC
TRBV27,TRBJ2-1,-,-,CASSFGASSYNEQFF,TGTGCCAGCAGTTTCGGGGCTAGCTCCTACAATGAGCAGTTCTTC
TRBV7-9,TRBJ2-2,-,-,CASSFIENTGELFF,TGTGCCAGCAGCTTCATAGAGAACACCGGGGAGCTGTTTTTT
TRBV10-1,TRBJ1-1,-,-,CASSEKVYTEAFF,TGCGCCAGCAGTGAAAAAGTCTACACTGAAGCTTTCTTT
TRBV12-5,TRBJ2-7,-,-,CASGLGGTYEQYF,TGTGCTAGTGGTTTAGGCGGAACCTACGAGCAGTACTTC
TRBV6-5,TRBJ2-7,TRBD1,-,CASSYSYRGFSYEQYF,TGTGCCAGCAGTTACTCTTACAGGGGATTCTCCTACGAGCAGTACTTC
TRBV27,TRBJ1-3,-,-,CASSTAGGPGNTIYF,TGTGCCAGCTCCACCGCGGGGGGGCCTGGAAACACCATATATTTT
TRBV11-2,TRBJ2-1,-,-,CASSLVQRSSYNEQFF,TGTGCCAGCAGCTTAGTCCAGCGGAGCTCCTACAATGAGCAGTTCTTC
TRBV7-6,TRBJ2-7,TRBD1,-,CASSAGTGSYEQYF,TGTGCCAGCAGCGCCGGGACAGGGTCCTACGAGCAGTACTTC
TRBV7-8,TRBJ2-1,TRBD2,-,CASSLAGGPGNEQFF,TGTGCCAGCAGCTTAGCGGGAGGGCCGGGCAATGAGCAGTTCTTC
TRBV10-2,TRBJ2-1,-,-,CASSESNPYEQFF,TGCGCCAGCAGTGAGTCGAATCCGTATGAGCAGTTCTTC
TRBV19,TRBJ1-5,-,once,CASCPTGYSNQPQHF,TGTGCCAGCTGTCCTACAGGTTATAGCAATCAGCCCCAGCATTTT
TRBV7-6,TRBJ2-3,TRBD2,-,CASSSLAESSTDTQYF,TGTGCCAGCAGCTCCCTAGCGGAGAGTTCCACAGATACGCAGTATTTT
TRBV28,TRBJ2-7,-,-,CASSQAGAPTGYEQYF,TGTGCCAGCTCCCAGGCGGGGGCCCCAACGGGCTACGAGCAGTACTTC
TRBV28,TRBJ1-5,-,-,CASSQRTVSNQPQHF,TGTGCCAGCAGTCAAAGGACCGTTAGCAATCAGCCCCAGCATTTT
TRBV7-9,TRBJ2-7,-,-,CASSLTGRFYEQYF,TGTGCCAGCAGCCTCACGGGGCGATTCTACGAGCAGTACTTC
TRBV28,TRBJ1-5,-,-,CASSFLTDMKIYSNQPQHF,TGTGCCAGCAGTTTCTTGACGGACATGAAGATATATAGCAATCAGCCCCAGCATTTT
TRBV10-3,TRBJ2-1,-,-,CAISDPEGLGPRNEQFF,TGTGCCATCAGTGATCCCGAGGGACTCGGCCCGAGGAATGAGCAGTTCTTC
TRBV9,TRBJ2-3,-,-,CASGPGNTDTQYF,TGTGCCAGCGGGCCAGGGAACACAGATACGCAGTATTTT
TRBV2,TRBJ2-7,-,many,CASSELNYEQYF,TGTGCCAGCAGTGAACTGAACTACGAGCAGTACTTC
TRBV6-6,TRBJ1-1,-,once,CASSYSAGLNTEAFF,TGTGCCAGCAGTTACTCGGCAGGGTTGAACACTGAAGCTTTCTTT
TRBV6-5,TRBJ2-7,-,-,CASRPSNSYEQYF,TGTGCCAGTCGCCCTAGTAATTCCTACGAGCAGTACTTC
TRBV6-1,TRBJ2-1,TRBD2,-,CASSELTSGRFYNEQFF,TGTGCCAGCAGTGAATTGACTAGCGGGAGGTTCTACAATGAGCAGTTCTTC
TRBV28,TRBJ1-5,-,-,CASSSTGTLSNQPQHF,TGTGCCAGCAGTTCTACCGGGACATTGAGCAATCAGCCCCAGCATTTT
TRBV14,TRBJ2-1,-,-,CASSQDLGTYYNEQFF,TGTGCCAGCAGCCAAGATCTAGGTACTTACTACAATGAGCAGTTCTTC
TRBV11-1,TRBJ2-7,-,-,CASSLMVSGGHEQYF,TGTGCCAGCAGCTTAATGGTGAGCGGAGGTCACGAGCAGTACTTC
TRBV27,TRBJ1-5,TRBD1,-,CASQGAGNQPQHF,TGTGCCAGTCAGGGGGCAGGCAATCAGCCCCAGCATTTT
TRBV19,TRBJ1-1,TRBD1,-,CASSIDPGQMNTEAFF,TGTGCCAGTAGTATAGACCCGGGACAGATGAACACTGAAGCTTTCTTT
TRBV27,TRBJ2-7,TRBD1,-,CASSATGTGYEQYF,TGTGCCAGCAGTGCCACCGGGACAGGCTACGAGCAGTACTTC
TRBV11-2,TRBJ2-3,TRBD1,-,CASSRTGGGGDTQYF,TGTGCCAGCAGCCGGACAGGGGGCGGAGGTGATACGCAGTATTTT
TRBV5-1,TRBJ2-1,TRBD1,-,CASSSGDRGQDNEQFF,TGCGCCAGCAGCTCTGGGGACAGGGGGCAGGACAATGAGCAGTTCTTC
TRBV5-1,TRBJ2-1,-,-,CASRRYGDEQFF,TGCGCCAGCAGACGCTACGGTGATGAGCAGTTCTTC
TRBV13,TRBJ2-3,-,-,CASSFRDWGDTQYF,TGTGCCAGCAGCTTCAGGGACTGGGGAGATACGCAGTATTTT
TRBV25-1,TRBJ2-7,-,-,CASSDPGYEQYF,TGTGCCAGCAGTGACCCCGGCTACGAGCAGTACTTC
TRBV2,TRBJ1-5,-,-,CASRHRANQPQHF,TGTGCCAGCAGACACAGAGCAAATCAGCCCCAGCATTTT
TRBV2,TRBJ2-5,TRBD1,-,CASSRTIGTGVETQYF,TGTGCCAGCAGTCGAACCATCGGGACAGGGGTTGAGACCCAGTACTTC
TRBV5-4,TRBJ1-1,TRBD1,-,CASSSDRGLATEAFF,TGTGCCAGCAGCTCTGACAGGGGGCTGGCCACTGAAGCTTTCTTT